The 11 T cell receptor beta chains reported below all come from one sample, sequenced in a study of human versus mouse CDR3 diversity and MHC coevolution (dated 2017 in TCRdb). The library was prepared using the immunoSEQ multiplex PCR assay. The source is immuneACCESS, and TCRdb retained only in-frame sequences with V and J called. Part of the clones is not carried over; for the studies checked, unresolved V genes explain less than half of this, and the remainder is unexplained. For this sample there are fewer than 80,000 clones; approximately 90% appear just once. Jointly, the top ten make up about 0.14% of the sample. Source material: naive CD4+ T cells from blood. The cell subset or site tag for this specimen amounts to: CD45RO-negative CD62L-positive naive CD4 T cells. The receptors shown here come from a person aged 30-70 years in good health.

The chain couples TRBV19 to TRBJ2-2; D is perhaps TRBD1 (6 bases). This CDR3 is built from 15 residues. Germline V gene sequence: CDR1 LNHDA, CDR2 SQIVND (reference sequence). Trimming took 5 bases from V and 7 from J, leaving 17 bases between them. The CDR3 coding sequence is TGTGCCAGTAGTGACCCAGGACAGCGGAACGGGGAGCTGTTTTTT. It codes for CASSDPGQRNGELFF.

This chain uses TRBV4-1 with TRBJ1-1; 10 bases fit TRBD1. The trim removed 5 bases at V and 7 bases at J, leaving 7 bases unmatched. The CDR3 runs to 14 residues. Per germline, CDR1 MGHRA and CDR2 YSYEKL. The CDR3 protein is CASSRDRGPFEAFF. For the CDR3, the DNA is TGCGCCAGCAGCAGGGACAGGGGCCCGTTTGAAGCTTTCTTT.

This clone occurred a few times. This chain uses TRBV6-1 with TRBJ2-3; 9 positions match TRBD2. There are 16 residues in the CDR3. Per germline, CDR1 MNHNS and CDR2 SASEGT. V dropped 4 bases and J dropped 1; count of bases not matched to a gene: 6. The CDR3 sequence: CASSGVAGAGTDTQYF. CDR3 nucleotides: TGTGCCAGCAGTGGGGTAGCGGGAGCGGGCACAGATACGCAGTATTTT.

The V gene is TRBV18, the J gene TRBJ1-2, with D maybe TRBD1 (5 bases). The CDR3 extends over 13 amino acids. Deletions cut 3 bases from V and 4 bases from J, with 9 bases between. CDR1 is KGHSH and CDR2 is LQKENI in the germline V gene. CDR3: CASSPGEAYGYTF. CDR3 bases: TGTGCCAGCTCACCGGGGGAGGCCTATGGCTACACCTTC.

The chain joins TRBV6-1 to TRBJ2-5; 7 nucleotides match TRBD2. Trimming took 6 bases from V and 11 from J; bases not matched to a gene: 18. This CDR3 comprises 15 residues. CDR1 is MNHNS, CDR2 SASEGT, per germline. DNA of the CDR3: TGTGCCAGCAGCAACCTGGGGGGGAGGGTTGGAGAGCAGTACTTC. Protein product: CASSNLGGRVGEQYF.

This clone has just a few counts. The genes are TRBV19 and TRBJ1-3; D not certain. In germline, CDR1 is LNHDA, CDR2 SQIVND (reference sequence). This CDR3 has 16 amino acids. V was trimmed by 6 bases and J by 3 bases, leaving 18 bases between them. CDR3 coding DNA: TGTGCCAGTAGCTCTTGGGCCCTGGCGAGTGGAAACACCATATATTTT. Translated: CASSSWALASGNTIYF.

The chain uses TRBV27 and TRBJ1-2, with TRBD1 matching over 8 bases. Trimming removed 1 base from V and 2 bases from J; junction bases left unmatched: 3. CDR3 size: 15 residues. CDR1 is MNHEY, CDR2 SMNVEV, per germline (reference sequence). For the CDR3, the DNA is TGTGCCAGCAGTTTATGGGGACAGGAGAACTATGGCTACACCTTC. It encodes CASSLWGQENYGYTF.

The gene calls are TRBV2 and TRBJ2-1; TRBD1 agrees at 9 bases. Germline CDR1 reads SNHLY; CDR2 reads FYNNEI. The trim removed 6 bases at V and 6 bases at J, leaving 3 bases unmatched. CDR3 length equals 13 residues. Here the CDR3 reads CASRGTGINEQFF. CDR3 sequence (DNA): TGTGCCAGCAGGGGGACAGGGATCAATGAGCAGTTCTTC.

This sequence joins TRBV27 and TRBJ2-1; 9 bases match TRBD1. This CDR3 is built from 14 residues. The germline V gene encodes CDR1 MNHEY and CDR2 SMNVEV (reference sequence). The V and J ends lost 3 bases and 10 bases, in that order; junction bases with no gene match: 7. CDR3 loop: CASSFLQGAKEQFF. The CDR3, as DNA: TGTGCCAGCAGTTTCCTACAGGGGGCGAAGGAGCAGTTCTTC.

The chain is built from TRBV25-1 and TRBJ1-1; D might be TRBD1 (5 bases). This CDR3 contains 12 residues. Trimming left V 4 bases short and J 9 bases short, with 12 bases between. Per the germline V gene, CDR1 is MGHDK and CDR2 is SYGVNS. DNA for the CDR3: TGTGCCAGCAGTGCGGGTGACAGTAAAGCTTTCTTT. Protein product: CASSAGDSKAFF.

The V call is TRBV28, the J call TRBJ2-5, with 10 bases that match TRBD1. Germline V gene lookup returns CDR1 MDHEN and CDR2 SYDVKM. There are 16 residues in the CDR3. The junction had 9 bases not matched to a gene; V was cut back by 5 bases and J by 3 bases. The CDR3 reads CASSRNPGTGEETQYF. For the CDR3, the DNA is TGTGCCAGCAGTAGAAACCCCGGGACAGGGGAAGAGACCCAGTACTTC.